This T cell receptor (beta chain) emerged from a study of graft-versus-host responses after intestinal transplantation. Of note for this clone: Its antigen remains unidentified.

Here immunoSEQ multiplex PCR was the method, and the copy in TCRdb shows in-frame clones only, minus some. The table includes roughly 100,000 clones, roughly nine tenths detected once. The CDR3 runs 15 residues. V lost 4 bases and J lost 1; bases outside the gene matches: 6. Per germline, CDR1 SGDLS and CDR2 YYNGEE. This chain links TRBV9 with TRBJ1-2; 8 positions match TRBD1. The sample was unstimulated CD4+ T cells sorted from spleen or lymph node cells, taken before intestinal transplant. This clonotype originated in a human donor who received an intestinal transplant. DNA of the CDR3: TGTGCCAGCAGCCTCGACAGGGGCGATAACTATGGCTACACCTTC. Translating it yields CASSLDRGDNYGYTF.